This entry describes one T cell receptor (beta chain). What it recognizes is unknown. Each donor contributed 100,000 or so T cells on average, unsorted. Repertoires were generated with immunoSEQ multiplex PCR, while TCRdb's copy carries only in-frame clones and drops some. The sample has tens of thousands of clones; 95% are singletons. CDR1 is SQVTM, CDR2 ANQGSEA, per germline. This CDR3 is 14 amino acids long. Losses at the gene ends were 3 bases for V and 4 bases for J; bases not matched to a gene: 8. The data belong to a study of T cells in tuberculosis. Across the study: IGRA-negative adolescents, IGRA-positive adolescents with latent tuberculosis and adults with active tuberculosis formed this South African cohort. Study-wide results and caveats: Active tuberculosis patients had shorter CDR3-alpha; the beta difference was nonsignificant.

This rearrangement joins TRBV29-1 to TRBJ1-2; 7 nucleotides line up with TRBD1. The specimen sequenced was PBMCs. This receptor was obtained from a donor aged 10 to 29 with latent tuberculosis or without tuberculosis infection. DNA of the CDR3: TGCAGCGTTGAGGGCGTCAGGGGGATCTATGGCTACACCTTC. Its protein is CSVEGVRGIYGYTF. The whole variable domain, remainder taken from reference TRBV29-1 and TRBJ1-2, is SAVISQKPSRDICQRGTSLTIQCQVDSQVTMMFWYRQQPGQSLTLIATANQGSEATYESGFVIDKFPISRPNLTFSTLTVSNMSPEDSSIYLCSVEGVRGIYGYTFGSGTRLTVV.